This TCR beta chain was obtained from a study of technical replicates of blood from a few donors. Germline values: CDR1 GTSNPN, CDR2 SVGIG (reference sequence). The V segment lost 0 bases and the J segment 9 bases; nucleotides outside the gene matches: 8. The CDR3 totals 15 residues. Clones were read by immunoSEQ multiplex PCR, and TCRdb kept only the in-frame ones, dropping some. The sample consists of around 60,000 clones, 85% to 95% of them appearing once. The genes are TRBV30 and TRBJ1-6; TRBD1 agrees at 7 bases. This TCR was sampled from a human donor in good health. Some clones in this sample may be carry-over from other donors' samples. Sequenced material: PBMCs. The CDR3 reads CAWSVLQGSLSPLHF. DNA for the CDR3: TGTGCCTGGAGTGTCCTACAGGGGTCGCTTTCACCCCTCCACTTT.